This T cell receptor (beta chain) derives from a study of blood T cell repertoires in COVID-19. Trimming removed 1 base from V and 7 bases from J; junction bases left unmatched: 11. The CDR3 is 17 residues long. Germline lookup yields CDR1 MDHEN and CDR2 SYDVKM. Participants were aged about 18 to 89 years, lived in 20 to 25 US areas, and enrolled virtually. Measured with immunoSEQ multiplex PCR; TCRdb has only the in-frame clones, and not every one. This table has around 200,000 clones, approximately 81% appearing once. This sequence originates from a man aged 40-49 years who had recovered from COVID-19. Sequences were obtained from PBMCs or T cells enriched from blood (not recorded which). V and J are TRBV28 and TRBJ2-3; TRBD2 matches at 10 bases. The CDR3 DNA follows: TGTGCCAGCAGTTTATTCCGGCAGCGGGAGGGCCGATATACGCAGTATTTT. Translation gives CASSLFRQREGRYTQYF.